This passage covers 18 T cell receptor beta chains from one sample sequenced in a study of blood T cell repertoires in COVID-19. Using immunoSEQ multiplex PCR, the repertoire was profiled, and TCRdb retains in-frame clones only, with some absent. Here the sample spans 150,000 to 200,000 clones, around 83% being singletons. Specimen: peripheral blood. The receptors stem from a woman over 75 in a cohort sampled during active or convalescent COVID-19.

V is TRBV7-9 and J is TRBJ2-5; no firm D call. CDR1 and CDR2 (germline): SEHNR, FQNEAQ (reference sequence). V was cut by 1 base and J by 2 bases, with 11 bases left in between. The CDR3 has 15 amino acids. The CDR3 region has the DNA TGTGCCAGCAGCTTAGTTAGAACGCTTCAAGAGACCCAGTACTTC. It translates to CASSLVRTLQETQYF.

The chain is built from TRBV12-3 or TRBV12-4 and TRBJ2-5, with a possible D match to TRBD1 (6 bases). This CDR3 contains 13 residues. The germline V and J ends were trimmed by 3 bases and 4 bases, with 9 bases remaining between them. The CDR3 spells CASSFTGSETQYF. CDR3 nucleotides: TGTGCCAGCAGTTTTACAGGGTCAGAGACCCAGTACTTC.

This chain links TRBV5-1 with TRBJ2-1, with 9 bases aligning to TRBD2. The germline V gene encodes CDR1 SGHRS and CDR2 YFSETQ. V lost 5 bases to trimming and J lost 7 bases; unmatched junction nucleotides: 13. The CDR3 loop spans 16 amino acids. In DNA form, the CDR3 reads TGCGCCAGCAGTATGTCTAGCGGGGCGGTGGAGAATGAGCAGTTCTTC. The encoded protein is CASSMSSGAVENEQFF.

The chain links TRBV2 to TRBJ2-7; maybe TRBD2 (6 bases). The CDR3 extends over 14 amino acids. The germline V gene has CDR1 SNHLY and CDR2 FYNNEI. The V and J ends lost 10 bases and 1 base respectively, with 17 bases between them. The CDR3 spells CATQLASTSYEQYV. CDR3 in DNA: TGTGCCACCCAACTAGCATCTACGTCCTACGAGCAGTACGTC.

This CDR3 reads CATSRTPDYGYTF. In nucleotides, the CDR3 is TGTGCCACCAGTAGGACACCGGACTATGGCTACACCTTC. The chain has TRBV24-1 and TRBJ1-2, with a tentative D call TRBD1 (5 bases). Trimming took off 6 bases at V and 3 bases at J, with 10 bases between the two ends. The CDR3 totals 13 residues. CDR1 and CDR2 (germline): KGHDR, SFDVKD.

This chain links TRBV12-3 or TRBV12-4 with TRBJ1-1; D is undetermined. CDR3 size: 13 residues. Trimming took off 3 bases at V and 3 bases at J, with 8 bases between the two ends. CDR3 sequence (DNA): TGTGCCAGCAGTTTCCTCTTTTACACTGAAGCTTTCTTT. It specifies CASSFLFYTEAFF.

This clone has only a few counts. V is TRBV18 and J is TRBJ2-7; no clear D. The CDR3 sequence is 13 residues long. From germline, CDR1 is KGHSH and CDR2 LQKENI. V lost 3 bases and J lost 2, with 8 bases in between. In DNA, the CDR3 is TGTGCCAGCTCACCGCAACACCCCTACGAGCAGTACTTC. Protein: CASSPQHPYEQYF.

The chain has TRBV2 and TRBJ2-2, with TRBD2 matching 7 bases. The CDR3 extends over 15 amino acids. Germline V gene data show CDR1 as SNHLY and CDR2 as FYNNEI. With V trimmed by 4 bases and J by 2 bases, 4 bases remained unmatched. The CDR3 loop reads CASSGEGLNTGELFF. CDR3 DNA sequence: TGTGCCAGCAGTGGGGAGGGACTTAACACCGGGGAGCTGTTTTTT.

This chain uses TRBV7-8 with TRBJ2-7, with TRBD2 matching over 13 bases. Looked up from germline, CDR1 is SGHVS and CDR2 is FQNEAQ. This CDR3 region has 15 residues. J lost 2 bases, V lost 3 bases, and 1 base had no gene match. The CDR3 DNA follows: TGTGCCAGCAGCTTCGGGACTAGCGGGACCTACGAGCAGTACGTC. This sequence encodes CASSFGTSGTYEQYV.

The chain couples TRBV9 to TRBJ2-2; 7 positions match TRBD2. The CDR3 runs to 14 residues. From germline, CDR1 is SGDLS and CDR2 YYNGEE. Germline trimming cut 6 bases from V and 0 bases from J; bases unmatched to any gene: 2. DNA of the CDR3: TGTGCCAGCACCGGGGGGACGAACACCGGGGAGCTGTTTTTT. Protein: CASTGGTNTGELFF.

The chain combines TRBV6-5 with TRBJ2-7, with TRBD1 matching over 10 bases. The germline gives CDR1 MNHEY, CDR2 SVGAGI. With 9 bases clipped from V and 3 bases from J, the junction kept 11 bases outside the gene matches. The CDR3 covers 15 residues. The CDR3 region has the DNA TGTGCCAGACCGAAAGGGGGACAGGGGAACTACGAGCAGTACGTC. The encoded protein is CARPKGGQGNYEQYV.

This chain uses TRBV19 with TRBJ2-1; 8 nucleotides match TRBD1. Per germline, CDR1 LNHDA and CDR2 SQIVND (reference sequence). The V and J ends lost 3 bases and 4 bases, in that order; junction bases with no gene match: 11. This CDR3 is built from 17 residues. CDR3 nucleotide sequence: TGTGCCAGTAGTATCTTCCCCGTGGACAGGGCATACAATGAGCAGTTCTTC. Protein: CASSIFPVDRAYNEQFF.

This rearrangement joins TRBV3-1 (or the pseudogene TRBV3-2) to TRBJ2-5; TRBD2 agrees at 9 bases. V shed 3 bases, J shed 0 bases, and the junction held 2 bases outside the gene matches. From germline, CDR1 is LGHDT and CDR2 YNNKEL (reference sequence). The CDR3 is 15 residues long. As DNA, the CDR3 is TGTGCCAGCAGCCATCTAGCGGGGAACCAAGAGACCCAGTACTTC. This sequence encodes CASSHLAGNQETQYF.

The CDR3 region is CASSPRQAGETQYF. The DNA of the CDR3 is TGTGCCAGCAGCCCCCGACAGGCCGGGGAGACCCAGTACTTC. The rearrangement uses TRBV5-4 and TRBJ2-5, with D possibly matching TRBD1 (6 bases). Per the germline V gene, CDR1 is SGHNT and CDR2 is YYREEE (reference sequence). The CDR3 consists of 14 residues. The V and J ends lost 4 bases and 5 bases respectively, with 15 bases between them.

The rearrangement links TRBV6-2 or TRBV6-3 to TRBJ1-1; 8 bases map to TRBD1. V lost 5 bases and J lost 5; bases outside the gene matches: 4. The germline gives CDR1 MNHEY, CDR2 SVGEGT. This CDR3 has 13 residues. The CDR3 DNA reads TGTGCCAGCAGTCGGACAGGGTCGACTGAAGCTTTCTTT. Translation: CASSRTGSTEAFF.

The chain uses TRBV6-5 and TRBJ1-5, with 9 nucleotides matching TRBD1. The CDR3 runs 14 residues. V was clipped by 4 bases and J by 6 bases; unmatched bases: 4. Germline loops: CDR1 MNHEY, CDR2 SVGAGI. The CDR3 sequence: CASSSGTGLQPQHF. CDR3 DNA: TGTGCCAGCAGTTCCGGGACAGGGCTTCAGCCCCAGCATTTT.

This clone was seen only a few times. This chain uses TRBV5-1 with TRBJ1-1, with TRBD1 matching over 7 bases. Germline V gene sequence: CDR1 SGHRS, CDR2 YFSETQ. Trimming cost V 4 bases and J 6 bases; bases outside gene matches: 9. The CDR3 contains 14 residues. CDR3 region: CASSRGQRTAEAFF. As DNA, the CDR3 is TGCGCCAGCAGCAGGGGACAGCGAACGGCTGAAGCTTTCTTT.

The chain joins TRBV21-1 to TRBJ2-7; no check of the table's D call, TRBD1, against the DNA was made. TRBV21-1 is reported as a pseudogene. CDR3 size: 11 residues. CDR3 sequence reads: CASSPQGEQYV. Written as DNA, the CDR3 is TGTGCCAGCAGCCCCCAGGGAGAGCAGTACGTC.